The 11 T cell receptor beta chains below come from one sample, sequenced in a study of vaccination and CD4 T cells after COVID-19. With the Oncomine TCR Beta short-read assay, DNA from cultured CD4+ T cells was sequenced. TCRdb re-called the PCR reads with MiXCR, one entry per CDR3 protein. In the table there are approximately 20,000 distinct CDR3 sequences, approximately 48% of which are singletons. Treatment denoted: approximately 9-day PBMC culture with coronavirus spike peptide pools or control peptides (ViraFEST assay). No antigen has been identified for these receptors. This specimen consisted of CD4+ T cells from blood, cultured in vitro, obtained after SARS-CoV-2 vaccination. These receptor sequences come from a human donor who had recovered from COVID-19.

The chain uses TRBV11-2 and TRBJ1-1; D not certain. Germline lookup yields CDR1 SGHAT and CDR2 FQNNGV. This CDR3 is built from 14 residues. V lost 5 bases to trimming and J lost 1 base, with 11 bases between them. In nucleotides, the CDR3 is TGTGCCAGCAGCCCGGATGGAGGGAACACTGAAGCTTTCTTT. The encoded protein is CASSPDGGNTEAFF. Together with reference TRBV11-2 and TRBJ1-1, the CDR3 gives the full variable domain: EAGVAQSPRYKIIEKRQSVAFWCNPISGHATLYWYQQILGQGPKLLIQFQNNGVVDDSQLPKDRFSAERLKGVDSTLKIQPAKLEDSAVYLCASSPDGGNTEAFFGQGTRLTVV.

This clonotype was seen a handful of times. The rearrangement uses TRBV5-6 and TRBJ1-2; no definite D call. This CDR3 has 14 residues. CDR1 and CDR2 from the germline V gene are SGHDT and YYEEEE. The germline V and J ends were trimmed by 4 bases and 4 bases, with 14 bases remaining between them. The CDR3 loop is CASSGRGQTYGYTF. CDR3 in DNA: TGTGCCAGCAGCGGTAGAGGGCAGACCTATGGCTACACCTTC. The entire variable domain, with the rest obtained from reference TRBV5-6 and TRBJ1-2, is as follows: DAGVTQSPTHLIKTRGQQVTLRCSPKSGHDTVSWYQQALGQGPQFIFQYYEEEERQRGNFPDRFSGHQFPNYSSELNVNALLLGDSALYLCASSGRGQTYGYTFGSGTRLTVV.

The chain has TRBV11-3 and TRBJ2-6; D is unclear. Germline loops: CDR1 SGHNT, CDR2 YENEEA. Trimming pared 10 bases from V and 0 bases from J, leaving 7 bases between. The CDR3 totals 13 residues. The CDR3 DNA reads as TGTGCCATACAGCTCTCTGGGGCCAACGTCCTGACTTTC. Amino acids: CAIQLSGANVLTF.

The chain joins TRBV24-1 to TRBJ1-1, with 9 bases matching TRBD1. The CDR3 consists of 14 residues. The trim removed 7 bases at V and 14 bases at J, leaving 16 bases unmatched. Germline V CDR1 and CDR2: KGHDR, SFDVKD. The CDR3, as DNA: TGTGCCACCAGCCCCCGTTTTAGGACAGGGGAAATGTTCTTT. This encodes CATSPRFRTGEMFF.

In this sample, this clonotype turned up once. The CDR3 loop reads CAIGFGGTYEQYF. The DNA for the CDR3 is TGTGCCATCGGGTTCGGGGGGACCTACGAGCAGTACTTC. The chain joins TRBV10-3 to TRBJ2-7; 7 bases are a match to TRBD2. The CDR3 runs to 13 residues. Germline CDR1 and CDR2: ENHRY and SYGVKD. Unmatched junction bases numbered 6, after V lost 8 bases and J lost 2 bases.

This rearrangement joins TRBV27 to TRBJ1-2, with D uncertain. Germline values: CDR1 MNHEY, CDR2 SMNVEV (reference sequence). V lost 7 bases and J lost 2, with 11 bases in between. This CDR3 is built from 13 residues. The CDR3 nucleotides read TGTGCCAGCACCCCCGGCAGAAACTATGGCTACACCTTC. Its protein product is CASTPGRNYGYTF.

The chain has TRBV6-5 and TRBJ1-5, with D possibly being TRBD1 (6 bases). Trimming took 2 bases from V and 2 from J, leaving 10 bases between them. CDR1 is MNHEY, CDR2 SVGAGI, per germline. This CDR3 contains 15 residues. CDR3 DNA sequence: TGTGCCAGCAGTTACAGGGCAGGGGGCAATCAGCCCCAGCATTTT. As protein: CASSYRAGGNQPQHF.

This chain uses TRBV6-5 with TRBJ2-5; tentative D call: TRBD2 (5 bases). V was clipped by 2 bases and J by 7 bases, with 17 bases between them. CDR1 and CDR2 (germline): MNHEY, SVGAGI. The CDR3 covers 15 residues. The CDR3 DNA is TGTGCCAGCAGTTACGAGGTTGGAGGACGCGGGACCCAGTACTTC. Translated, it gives CASSYEVGGRGTQYF.

CDR3 sequence reads: CASSASGHSPLHF. The CDR3 nucleotides read TGTGCCAGCAGCGCTTCTGGTCATTCACCCCTCCACTTT. The chain is built from TRBV27 and TRBJ1-6; D gene unclear. V was pared by 6 bases and J by 8 bases, with 11 bases between. Germline values: CDR1 MNHEY, CDR2 SMNVEV (reference sequence). There are 13 residues in the CDR3.

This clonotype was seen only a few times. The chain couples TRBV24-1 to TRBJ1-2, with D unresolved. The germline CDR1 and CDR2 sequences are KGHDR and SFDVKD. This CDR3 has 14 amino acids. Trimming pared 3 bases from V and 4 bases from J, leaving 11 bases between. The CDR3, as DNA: TGTGCCACCAGTGATGCGGGCAGGAGCTATGGCTACACCTTC. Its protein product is CATSDAGRSYGYTF.

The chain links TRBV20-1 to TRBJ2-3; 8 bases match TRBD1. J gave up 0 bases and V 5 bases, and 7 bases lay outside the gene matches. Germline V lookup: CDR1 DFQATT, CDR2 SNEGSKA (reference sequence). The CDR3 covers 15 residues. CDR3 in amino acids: CSASTGGVSTDTQYF. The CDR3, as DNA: TGCAGTGCTTCTACAGGGGGTGTTAGCACAGATACGCAGTATTTT.